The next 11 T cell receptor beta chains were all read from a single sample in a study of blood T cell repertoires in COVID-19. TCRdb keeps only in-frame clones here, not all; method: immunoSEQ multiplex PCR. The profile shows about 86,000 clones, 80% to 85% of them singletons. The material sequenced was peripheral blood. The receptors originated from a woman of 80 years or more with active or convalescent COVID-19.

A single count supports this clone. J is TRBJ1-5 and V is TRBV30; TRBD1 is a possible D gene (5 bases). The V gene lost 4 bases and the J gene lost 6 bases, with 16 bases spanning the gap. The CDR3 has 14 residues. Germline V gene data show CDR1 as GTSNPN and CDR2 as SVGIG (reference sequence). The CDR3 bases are TGTGCCTGGACTGATGGAAGGGGTACTCAGCCCCAGCATTTT. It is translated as CAWTDGRGTQPQHF.

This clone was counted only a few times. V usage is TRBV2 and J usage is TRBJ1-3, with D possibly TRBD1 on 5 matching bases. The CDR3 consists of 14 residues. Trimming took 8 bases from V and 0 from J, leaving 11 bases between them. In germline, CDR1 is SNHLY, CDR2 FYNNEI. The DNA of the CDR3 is TGTGCCAGCGGGGGGAGGGACTCTGGAAACACCATATATTTT. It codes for CASGGRDSGNTIYF.

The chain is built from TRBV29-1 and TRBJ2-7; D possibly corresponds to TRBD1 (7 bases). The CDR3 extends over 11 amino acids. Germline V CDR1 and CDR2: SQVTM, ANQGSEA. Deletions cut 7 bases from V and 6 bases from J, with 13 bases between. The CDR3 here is CSGHRGGEQYF. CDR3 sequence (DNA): TGCAGCGGCCACAGGGGAGGCGAGCAGTACTTC.

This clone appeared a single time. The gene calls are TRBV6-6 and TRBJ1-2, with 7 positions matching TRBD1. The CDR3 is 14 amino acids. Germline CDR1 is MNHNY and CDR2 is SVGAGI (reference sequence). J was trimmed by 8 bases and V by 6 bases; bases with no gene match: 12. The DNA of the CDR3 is TGTGCCAGCAGCCGGACAGGCCCTTTGGAGGGCTACACCTTC. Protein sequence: CASSRTGPLEGYTF.

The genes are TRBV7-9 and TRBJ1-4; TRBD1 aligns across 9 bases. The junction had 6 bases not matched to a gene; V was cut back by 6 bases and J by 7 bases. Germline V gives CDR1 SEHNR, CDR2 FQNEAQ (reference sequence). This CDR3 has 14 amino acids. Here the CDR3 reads CASRPGTGSEKLFF. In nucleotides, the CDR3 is TGTGCCAGCAGACCCGGGACAGGGAGTGAAAAACTGTTTTTT.

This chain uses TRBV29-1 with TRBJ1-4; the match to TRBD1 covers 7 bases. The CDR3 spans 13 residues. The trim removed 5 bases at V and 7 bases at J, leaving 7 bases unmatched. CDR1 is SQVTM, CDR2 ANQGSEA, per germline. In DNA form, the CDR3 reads TGCAGCGTTTCAACAGGGGTGGGTGAAAAACTGTTTTTT. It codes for CSVSTGVGEKLFF.

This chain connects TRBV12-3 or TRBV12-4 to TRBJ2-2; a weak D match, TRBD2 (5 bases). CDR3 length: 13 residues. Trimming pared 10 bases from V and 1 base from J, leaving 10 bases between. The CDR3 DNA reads TGTGCCATCCCGGAGGAGAACACCGGGGAGCTGTTTTTT. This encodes CAIPEENTGELFF.

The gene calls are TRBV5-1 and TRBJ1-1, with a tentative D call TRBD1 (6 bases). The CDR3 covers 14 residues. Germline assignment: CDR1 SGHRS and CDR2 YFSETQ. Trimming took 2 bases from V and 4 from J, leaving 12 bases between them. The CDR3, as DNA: TGCGCCAGCAGCTTCACAGGGTTGGGCACTGAAGCTTTCTTT. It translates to CASSFTGLGTEAFF.

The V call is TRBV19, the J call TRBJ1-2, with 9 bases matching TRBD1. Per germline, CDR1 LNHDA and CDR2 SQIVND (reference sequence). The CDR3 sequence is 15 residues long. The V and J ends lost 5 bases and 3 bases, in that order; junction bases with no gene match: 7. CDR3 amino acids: CASSPPGQGYYGYTF. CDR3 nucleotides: TGTGCCAGTAGTCCACCGGGACAGGGATACTATGGCTACACCTTC.

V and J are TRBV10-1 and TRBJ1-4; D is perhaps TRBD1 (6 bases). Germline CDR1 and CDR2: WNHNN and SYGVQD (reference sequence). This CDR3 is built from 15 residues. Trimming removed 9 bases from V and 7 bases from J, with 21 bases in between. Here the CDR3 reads CARPPHAGAGEKLFF. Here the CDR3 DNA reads TGCGCCAGGCCTCCCCACGCAGGGGCTGGTGAAAAACTGTTTTTT.

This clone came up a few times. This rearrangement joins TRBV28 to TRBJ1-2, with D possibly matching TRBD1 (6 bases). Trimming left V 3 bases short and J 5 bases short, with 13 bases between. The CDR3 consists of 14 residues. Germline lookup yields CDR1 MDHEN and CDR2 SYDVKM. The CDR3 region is CASSLGDKSYGYTF. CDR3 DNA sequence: TGTGCCAGCAGTTTGGGGGACAAATCATATGGCTACACCTTC.